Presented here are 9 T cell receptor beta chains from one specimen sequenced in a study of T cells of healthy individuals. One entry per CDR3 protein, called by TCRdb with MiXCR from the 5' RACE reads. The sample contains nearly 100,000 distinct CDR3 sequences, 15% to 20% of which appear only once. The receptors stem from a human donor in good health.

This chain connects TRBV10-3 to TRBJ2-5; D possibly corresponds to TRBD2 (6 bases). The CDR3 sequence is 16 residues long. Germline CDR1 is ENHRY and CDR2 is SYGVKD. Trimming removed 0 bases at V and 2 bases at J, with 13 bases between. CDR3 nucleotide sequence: TGTGCCATCAGTGAGTCATTGGAGGGGCCTCAAGAGACCCAGTACTTC. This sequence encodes CAISESLEGPQETQYF.

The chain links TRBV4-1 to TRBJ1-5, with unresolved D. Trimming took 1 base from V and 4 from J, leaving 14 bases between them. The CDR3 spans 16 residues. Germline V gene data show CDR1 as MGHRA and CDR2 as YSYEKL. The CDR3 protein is CASSQVISPGNQPQHF. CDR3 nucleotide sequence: TGCGCCAGCAGCCAAGTCATCAGCCCCGGGAATCAGCCCCAGCATTTT.

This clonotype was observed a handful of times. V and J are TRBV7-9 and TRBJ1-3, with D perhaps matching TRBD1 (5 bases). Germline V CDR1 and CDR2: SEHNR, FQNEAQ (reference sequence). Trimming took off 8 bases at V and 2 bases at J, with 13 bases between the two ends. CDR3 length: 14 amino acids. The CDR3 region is CASGGAGAGNTIYF. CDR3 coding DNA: TGTGCCAGCGGGGGAGCGGGGGCTGGAAACACCATATATTTT.

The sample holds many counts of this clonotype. The CDR3 DNA follows: TGTGCCAGCGCATTGGATGGGGAATGGGGCCAGAAAAACATTCAGTACTTC. Translated, it gives CASALDGEWGQKNIQYF. The chain is built from TRBV27 and TRBJ2-4; D is possibly TRBD1 (5 bases). The V end lost 8 bases, the J end lost 4 bases, and 24 bases lay between the germline ends. Germline V gene lookup returns CDR1 MNHEY and CDR2 SMNVEV (reference sequence). The CDR3 contains 17 residues.

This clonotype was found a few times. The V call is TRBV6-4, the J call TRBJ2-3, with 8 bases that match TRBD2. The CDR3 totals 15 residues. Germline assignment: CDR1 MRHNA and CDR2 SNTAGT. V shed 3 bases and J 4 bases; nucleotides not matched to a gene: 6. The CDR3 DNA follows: TGTGCCAGCAGTGAGAGGGGGACTAGGCCAGATACGCAGTATTTT. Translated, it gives CASSERGTRPDTQYF.

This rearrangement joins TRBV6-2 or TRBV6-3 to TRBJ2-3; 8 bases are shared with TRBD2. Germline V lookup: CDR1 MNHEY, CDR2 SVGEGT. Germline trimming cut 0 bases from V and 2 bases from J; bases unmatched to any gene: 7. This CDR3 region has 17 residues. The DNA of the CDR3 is TGTGCCAGCAGTTACTCCTTCTCGGGGGGGGTCACAGATACGCAGTATTTT. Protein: CASSYSFSGGVTDTQYF.

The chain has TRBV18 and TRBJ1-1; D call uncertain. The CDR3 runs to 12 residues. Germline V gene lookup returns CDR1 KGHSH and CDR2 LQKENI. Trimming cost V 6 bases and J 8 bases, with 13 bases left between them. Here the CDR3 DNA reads TGTGCCAGCTCCCAGGTTGGCTCGGAAGCTTTCTTT. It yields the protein CASSQVGSEAFF.

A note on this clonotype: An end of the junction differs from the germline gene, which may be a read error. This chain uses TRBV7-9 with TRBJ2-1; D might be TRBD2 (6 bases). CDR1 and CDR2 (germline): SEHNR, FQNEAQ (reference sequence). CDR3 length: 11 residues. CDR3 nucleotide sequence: TGTGCCAGCAGCTGGGGGGTTGAGCAGTTATTC. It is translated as CASSWGVEQLF.

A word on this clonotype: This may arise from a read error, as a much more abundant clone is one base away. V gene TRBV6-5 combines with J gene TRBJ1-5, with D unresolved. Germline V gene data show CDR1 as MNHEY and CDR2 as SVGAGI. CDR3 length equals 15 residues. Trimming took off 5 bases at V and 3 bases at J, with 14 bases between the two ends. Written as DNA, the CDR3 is TGTGCCAGCAGTCGCCTGAGGGATGACAATCAGCCCCAGCATTTT. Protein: CASSRLRDDNQPQHF.